This T cell receptor beta chain was recovered during a study of blood T cell repertoires in COVID-19. Study at large: From the United States, Italy and Spain came samples of acute and convalescent COVID-19. PBMCs, B-cell-depleted T cells, or T cells were the source of the cDNA or gDNA that made up the material.

Source study methods: Quantification of nucleated cells was approximated via reference gene primer amplification. Here immunoSEQ multiplex PCR was the method, and the copy in TCRdb shows in-frame clones only, minus some. The DNA was the basis for D and trimming; V, J and clone size are from that table. The sample holds approximately 17,000 clones; roughly nine tenths are singletons and the top ten take around 24%. There are 13 residues in the CDR3. Trimming took 7 bases from V and 7 from J; bases not matched to a gene: 3. Germline CDR1 is LGHDT and CDR2 is YNNKEL (reference sequence). Sequenced material: peripheral blood. The chain is built from TRBV3-1 (or the pseudogene TRBV3-2) and TRBJ2-7; 14 positions match TRBD2. The sequence was obtained from a man between 60 and 75 years old with acute or convalescent COVID-19. CDR3 in amino acids: CASTRTSGREQYF. DNA for the CDR3: TGTGCCAGCACCCGGACTAGCGGGAGGGAGCAGTACTTC.